This T cell receptor beta chain originates from a study of T-cell reconstitution after alpha-beta-depleted transplantation in children. Study conclusions and caveats: Newly made T cells mostly supplied T-cell counts and diversity one year after transplant. After transplant, at about two months, alpha-beta T cells were reportedly derived from several hundred expanded graft clones. Surviving recipient T cells and intrathymic progenitors accounted for some patients' high TCRbeta diversity at day 60.

This clonotype has a handful of counts. Its antigen is unknown. Unique molecular identifiers were built into the TCRbeta library. TCRdb itself ran the PCR reads through MiXCR, one entry per CDR3 protein. Of roughly 98,000 distinct CDR3 sequences in the sample, roughly 15% were seen once. The source of this sequence is a male patient aged 2 to 10 who had a stem cell transplant for acute lymphoblastic leukemia, so the T cells may come from the graft donor. The starting material was PBMCs, mostly from graft donor cells, obtained 180 days after TCRalphabeta/CD19-depleted stem cell transplant.

CDR3 nucleotides: TGCGCCAGCAGCCATATGACAGGGGGCCACTCCTACGAGCAGTACTTC. Translating gives CASSHMTGGHSYEQYF. V usage is TRBV4-3 and J usage is TRBJ2-7, with 10 positions matching TRBD1. The CDR3 is 16 residues long. Per the germline V gene, CDR1 is LGHNA and CDR2 is YSLEER. J lost 0 bases, V lost 3 bases, and 5 bases had no gene match.